Given below is one T cell receptor (beta chain) in context. Its antigen is still unknown. No base quality values were provided; no much bigger clone lies one nucleotide off. This sample was included in a study of glioma-infiltrating T cells after dendritic cell vaccination (dated by TCRdb to the mid-2010s). With respect to the entire study: The cohort included approximately 15 glioblastoma patients drawn from Phase I and II dendritic cell vaccination trials, of whom 9 were newly diagnosed and 6 had recurrent disease. Patients received autologous tumor lysate-pulsed dendritic cell vaccination between about 2002 and 2013. The vaccine was prepared from monocyte-derived dendritic cells that were cultured for approximately seven days with IL-4 and GM-CSF and then pulsed overnight with autologous tumor lysate. Each patient got three intradermal injections of the dendritic cell vaccine, spaced at biweekly intervals, in the arm below the axilla. In glioblastoma patients vaccinated with dendritic cells, deep sequencing of TCR beta CDR3 regions served to measure tumor-infiltrating lymphocyte content and to compare repertoires between tumor and blood. TCR sequencing metrics, including TIL content and tumor-blood repertoire overlap, were correlated with survival after dendritic cell vaccination. Broader findings and caveats from the paper: The cohort was small and heterogeneous, and full blood and tumor sets were available for few patients, with initial-recurrent tumor pairs available for even fewer patients. The three-group TCR overlap response model was characterized as speculative, and prospective validation of the model was stated to be required. No direct relationship between TCR clonality and survival was found, suggesting that a diverse polyclonal response may matter. After dendritic cell vaccination, a higher estimated pretreatment TIL content predicted longer time to progression and overall survival.

TCRB CDR3 regions were amplified from about 2 ug genomic DNA, or all available DNA if less, using the immunoSEQ assay. Multiplex PCR used 60 forward primers for TCR V beta segments and 13 reverse primers for J beta segments. To estimate reads per starting template, synthetic control templates were spiked into each sample at limiting dilution. The Illumina HiSeq System generated 87 bp sequencing reads. On the study's bioinformatics: PCR and sequencing errors were removed by merging closely related sequences with a nearest neighbor algorithm. TCR overlap was measured as the percentage of unique tumor TCR beta sequences that were also present in the peripheral blood of the same patient. This is the immuneACCESS table as TCRdb keeps it, with only in-frame sequences that have V and J called. A part of the clones is gone; compared with another copy, unresolved V genes explain less than half, and the rest is unexplained. V, J and clone size were drawn from that table, and D and trimming were deduced from the DNA. The sample table holds roughly 100,000 clones, of which roughly 84% were seen once. The biggest ten clones account for around 2.9% of the sample.

The CDR3 sequence holds 16 residues, the cysteine and phenylalanine included. Just CDR3 DNA is preserved here, 48 bases in frame from base 1. Via the germline V gene (reference sequence), CDR1 is SGHKS and CDR2 YYEKEE. V is pared back by 0 bases and J by 3 bases, with 13 bases lying between the germline termini. Patients were selected for having adequate residual fresh-frozen tumor tissue and more than two years of available survival data. Although molecular status otherwise differed among the glioblastoma patients, no patient had an isocitrate dehydrogenase mutation. PBMC were collected before vaccination, two weeks after the third vaccination, and at tumor progression when it occurred. The Qiagen DNeasy Blood extraction Kit was used for extraction of genomic DNA.

The sequence came from a human donor with glioblastoma. The sequenced sample was blood, obtained before dendritic cell vaccination. The rearranged segments are TRBV5-5 and TRBJ1-5; the D gene is not confidently resolved. The bases read TGTGCCAGCAGCTTGGTAATTGGCAGTTTCAATCAGCCCCAGCATTTT. Its protein reads: CASSLVIGSFNQPQHF.